The 29 T cell receptor beta chains below come from one sample, sequenced in a study of PD-1 blockade in classical Hodgkin lymphoma (dated by TCRdb to about 2020). Interpreted using the paper, the time point label stands for: cycle 4 day 1 (C4D1), after 6 weeks of nivolumab. Every trial patient had relapsed following autologous stem cell transplantation, and prior brentuximab vedotin exposure was what differed among cohorts A, B and C. Receptors were amplified or captured by the immunoSEQ multiplex PCR assay. Sourced from immuneACCESS, this table was stored by TCRdb with only in-frame sequences that have V and J called. A share of the clones is absent; for the studies checked, an unresolved V gene accounts for under half, and the remainder has no known explanation. The sample yields tens of thousands of clones; 87% were counted once. The ten top clones hold 7% to 8.5% of the sample. The starting material was peripheral blood mononuclear cells (PBMCs), obtained before the fourth cycle of nivolumab. Receptors originate from a human donor with classical Hodgkin lymphoma.

The chain combines TRBV5-4 with TRBJ2-7; tentatively, D is TRBD1 or TRBD2 (5 bases each). CDR1 and CDR2 from the germline V gene are SGHNT and YYREEE (reference sequence). The CDR3 is made up of 19 amino acids. V lost 0 bases, J lost 3 bases, and 25 bases lay in between. CDR3 DNA: TGTGCCAGCAGCTTGGCCTTATCCGAGGGGAGTCTTGGAGTCTACGAGCAGTACTTC. This gives the protein CASSLALSEGSLGVYEQYF. Drawing the rest from reference TRBV5-4 and TRBJ2-7, the complete variable domain is ETGVTQSPTHLIKTRGQQVTLRCSSQSGHNTVSWYQQALGQGPQFIFQYYREEENGRGNFPPRFSGLQFPNYSSELNVNALELDDSALYLCASSLALSEGSLGVYEQYFGPGTRLTVT.

This clone appeared a single time. The V and J genes are TRBV19 and TRBJ1-1; TRBD1 matches at 7 bases. The CDR3 contains 15 residues. Trimming cost V 4 bases and J 1 base; bases outside gene matches: 6. Germline V CDR1 and CDR2: LNHDA, SQIVND (reference sequence). DNA of the CDR3: TGTGCCAGTAGTACACAGGGGAATAAGAACACTGAAGCTTTCTTT. It specifies CASSTQGNKNTEAFF. The full variable domain, rest sourced from reference TRBV19 and TRBJ1-1, is DGGITQSPKYLFRKEGQNVTLSCEQNLNHDAMYWYRQDPGQGLRLIYYSQIVNDFQKGDIAEGYSVSREKKESFPLTVTSAQKNPTAFYLCASSTQGNKNTEAFFGQGTRLTVV.

The chain recombines TRBV7-8 with TRBJ1-2; 7 bases line up with TRBD1. Per the germline V gene, CDR1 is SGHVS and CDR2 is FQNEAQ. V lost 1 base and J lost 8; bases outside the gene matches: 4. The CDR3 is 13 residues long. CDR3 in DNA: TGTGCCAGCAGCTTAGGGCAGGGGGACGGCTACACCTTC. Residues: CASSLGQGDGYTF. Looking up the rest from reference TRBV7-8 and TRBJ1-2 gives the full variable domain: GAGVSQSPRYKVAKRGQDVALRCDPISGHVSLFWYQQALGQGPEFLTYFQNEAQLDKSGLPSDRFFAERPEGSVSTLKIQRTQQEDSAVYLCASSLGQGDGYTFGSGTRLTVV.

This chain joins TRBV5-1 and TRBJ1-4, with no clear D. CDR1 and CDR2 from the germline V gene are SGHRS and YFSETQ. With 5 bases removed from V and 0 bases from J, the gap between germline ends came to 11 bases. There are 15 residues in the CDR3. CDR3 nucleotide sequence: TGCGCCAGCAGGAGGGATGCCGCAACTAATGAAAAACTGTTTTTT. Residues: CASRRDAATNEKLFF.

The chain combines TRBV6-5 with TRBJ2-6, with D hard to call. The V end was cut by 7 bases, the J end by 2 bases, with 12 bases between. CDR1 and CDR2 (germline): MNHEY, SVGAGI. The CDR3 is 15 residues long. CDR3 loop: CASTLTGAGANVLTF. CDR3 bases: TGTGCCAGCACGCTGACTGGGGCTGGGGCCAACGTCCTGACTTTC.

The V gene is TRBV30, the J gene TRBJ1-3; the D is unclear. This CDR3 has 14 residues. CDR1 and CDR2 from the germline V gene are GTSNPN and SVGIG (reference sequence). Trimming pared 1 base from V and 2 bases from J, leaving 9 bases between. This chain's CDR3 is CAWSDRETGNTIYF. CDR3 in DNA: TGTGCCTGGAGTGATAGGGAAACTGGAAACACCATATATTTT.

J is TRBJ1-1 and V is TRBV6-5; 11 bases match TRBD1. The CDR3 runs to 15 residues. Germline CDR1 is MNHEY and CDR2 is SVGAGI. V shed 4 bases, J shed 4 bases, and the junction held 5 bases outside the gene matches. CDR3 coding DNA: TGTGCCAGCAGTTCGACCGGACAGGGGGCCACTGAAGCTTTCTTT. This gives the protein CASSSTGQGATEAFF.

The chain has TRBV5-1 and TRBJ2-7; 7 positions match TRBD1. Germline CDR1 SGHRS, CDR2 YFSETQ. The V gene end was trimmed by 0 bases and the J gene end by 0 bases; junction bases not matched to a gene: 0. The CDR3 extends over 14 amino acids. The CDR3 DNA reads as TGCGCCAGCAGCTTGGGGGACAGCTCCTACGAGCAGTACTTC. Its protein product is CASSLGDSSYEQYF.

The gene calls are TRBV6-1 and TRBJ2-5; 8 bases align to TRBD2. Germline lookup yields CDR1 MNHNS and CDR2 SASEGT. J lost 10 bases, V lost 3 bases, and 19 bases had no gene match. CDR3 length equals 17 residues. The CDR3 nucleotides read TGTGCCAGCAGTGACACCCCCGGGACTAGTATCTCGGTGGGCCAGTACTTC. Amino acids: CASSDTPGTSISVGQYF.

This clone was seen a single time. This chain connects TRBV30 to TRBJ1-3, with D uncertain. V was cut by 3 bases and J by 0 bases, with 12 bases left in between. Per the germline V gene, CDR1 is GTSNPN and CDR2 is SVGIG (reference sequence). This CDR3 contains 15 residues. CDR3 in amino acids: CAWRGGRSSGNTIYF. The CDR3 bases are TGTGCCTGGAGGGGAGGGCGTTCCTCTGGAAACACCATATATTTT.

A few counts support this clone. V usage is TRBV30 and J usage is TRBJ2-3; 8 bases are a match to TRBD2. Germline CDR1 is GTSNPN and CDR2 is SVGIG (reference sequence). V gave up 5 bases and J gave up 5 bases; unmatched junction bases: 9. The CDR3 sequence is 14 residues long. The CDR3 DNA reads TGTGCCTGGTCAAGCGGGGGTGAGAGAGATACGCAGTATTTT. Translated, it gives CAWSSGGERDTQYF.

This chain joins TRBV5-1 and TRBJ2-5; D is perhaps TRBD2 (7 bases). Germline-derived CDR1 and CDR2 are SGHRS and YFSETQ. The germline V and J ends were trimmed by 0 bases and 5 bases, with 11 bases remaining between them. The CDR3 sequence is 14 residues long. The CDR3 nucleotides are TGCGCCAGCAGCTTGGGTCGGGGGGCGGAGACCCAGTACTTC. It codes for CASSLGRGAETQYF.

This chain uses TRBV10-3 with TRBJ2-3; D might be TRBD1 or TRBD2, each matching 5 bases. V was cut by 8 bases and J by 0 bases, with 18 bases left in between. The germline CDR1 and CDR2 sequences are ENHRY and SYGVKD. The CDR3 consists of 16 residues. Written as DNA, the CDR3 is TGTGCCATCGAGAAGGGCCAGGGCGGGAGCACAGATACGCAGTATTTT. It encodes CAIEKGQGGSTDTQYF.

The genes are TRBV21-1 and TRBJ2-1. TRBV21-1 is noted as a pseudogene. The CDR3 covers 14 residues. CDR3 sequence reads: CASRLHHSDNEQFF. Written as DNA, the CDR3 is TGTGCCAGCAGGCTACACCATTCCGACAATGAGCAGTTCTTC.

The V and J genes are TRBV5-1 and TRBJ1-6; the D is unclear. The CDR3 has 14 amino acids. Per germline, CDR1 SGHRS and CDR2 YFSETQ. V shed 1 base and J shed 7 bases, with 9 bases lying between them. The CDR3 sequence: CASSLPSENSPLHF. CDR3 bases: TGCGCCAGCAGCTTGCCGTCGGAGAATTCACCCCTCCACTTT.

V is TRBV7-9 and J is TRBJ1-4; D gene ambiguous. In germline, CDR1 is SEHNR, CDR2 FQNEAQ (reference sequence). The length of the CDR3 is 14 residues. Trimming removed 5 bases from V and 5 bases from J, with 12 bases in between. The CDR3 loop is CASSPVSTNEKLFF. The DNA of the CDR3 is TGTGCCAGCAGCCCCGTAAGCACCAATGAAAAACTGTTTTTT.

This clone is medium-sized. The rearrangement joins TRBV5-4 to TRBJ2-7, with D unclear. Germline values: CDR1 SGHNT, CDR2 YYREEE (reference sequence). Trimming stripped 3 bases from V and 6 bases from J, with 16 bases between. This CDR3 is 14 amino acids long. The DNA of the CDR3 is TGTGCCAGCAGCTCGAGGACGGCCGGCGCCGAGCAGTACTTC. It encodes CASSSRTAGAEQYF.

In regard to this clone: Distinct nucleotide sequences in the sample also encode this CDR3. V is TRBV28 and J is TRBJ2-7; D is ambiguous. The CDR3 covers 12 residues. Looked up from germline, CDR1 is MDHEN and CDR2 is SYDVKM. The ends were cut back, 5 bases at V and 1 base at J, with 6 bases in the middle. CDR3 sequence reads: CASSLRSYEQYF. CDR3 nucleotides: TGTGCCAGCAGTCTCCGGTCCTACGAGCAGTACTTC.

The chain is built from TRBV10-2 and TRBJ1-3; D is ambiguous. This CDR3 has 16 amino acids. V dropped 3 bases and J dropped 4 bases, with 16 bases sitting between them. Germline-derived CDR1 and CDR2 are WSHSY and SAAADI. For the CDR3, the DNA is TGCGCCAGCAGTGACGTCGGGATGACCCCCGGAAACACCATATATTTT. Translation gives CASSDVGMTPGNTIYF.

The chain is built from TRBV14 and TRBJ1-4; maybe TRBD1 (6 bases). The germline gives CDR1 SGHDN, CDR2 FVKESK. Trimming took 4 bases from V and 3 from J, leaving 12 bases between them. This CDR3 region has 15 residues. The CDR3 region is CASSLTTGPNEKLFF. CDR3 bases: TGTGCCAGCAGCCTGACGACAGGACCTAATGAAAAACTGTTTTTT.

This chain joins TRBV7-2 and TRBJ2-7; 16 bases line up with TRBD2. Germline V CDR1 and CDR2: SGHTA, FQGNSA. The CDR3 length is 17 residues. V was pared by 6 bases and J by 4 bases, with 9 bases of the junction left unmatched. The CDR3 nucleotides are TGTGCCAGCAGGTCCGGGACTAGCGGGGGGGCTGAGTACGAGCAGTACTTC. Translated: CASRSGTSGGAEYEQYF. The variable domain in full, with the rest retrieved from reference TRBV7-2 and TRBJ2-7, is GAGVSQSPSNKVTEKGKDVELRCDPISGHTALYWYRQSLGQGLEFLIYFQGNSAPDKSGLPSDRFSAERTGGSVSTLTIQRTQQEDSAVYLCASRSGTSGGAEYEQYFGPGTRLTVT.

The J gene is TRBJ1-1, the V gene TRBV4-1; D unclear. Germline V gene sequence: CDR1 MGHRA, CDR2 YSYEKL. CDR3 length equals 16 residues. Deletions cut 3 bases from V and 3 bases from J, with 17 bases between. CDR3 coding DNA: TGCGCCAGCAGCCACCCTACGTGGCAGTCGGACACTGAAGCTTTCTTT. This encodes CASSHPTWQSDTEAFF.

This sequence joins TRBV7-9 and TRBJ2-7; 8 bases match TRBD1. The V gene's germline CDR1 is SEHNR and CDR2 FQNEAQ (reference sequence). CDR3 length: 14 amino acids. J gave up 1 base and V 7 bases, and 6 bases lay outside the gene matches. The CDR3, as DNA: TGTGCCAGCACCCAGGGGGCTTCTTCCTACGAGCAGTACTTC. This gives the protein CASTQGASSYEQYF. Together with reference TRBV7-9 and TRBJ2-7, the CDR3 gives the full variable domain: DTGVSQNPRHKITKRGQNVTFRCDPISEHNRLYWYRQTLGQGPEFLTYFQNEAQLEKSRLLSDRFSAERPKGSFSTLEIQRTEQGDSAMYLCASTQGASSYEQYFGPGTRLTVT.

V and J are TRBV5-1 and TRBJ2-3, with D possibly being TRBD1 or TRBD2 (5 bases each). The germline V gene has CDR1 SGHRS and CDR2 YFSETQ. V lost 0 bases to trimming and J lost 1 base, with 12 bases between them. The CDR3 has 16 residues. The CDR3 nucleotides are TGCGCCAGCAGCTTGGGCCGGTCGGGACGCACAGATACGCAGTATTTT. Amino acids: CASSLGRSGRTDTQYF.

V usage is TRBV4-1 and J usage is TRBJ2-1, with D possibly TRBD2 on 5 matching bases. The CDR3 is made up of 13 amino acids. Looked up from germline, CDR1 is MGHRA and CDR2 is YSYEKL. The V gene lost 2 bases and the J gene lost 7 bases, with 9 bases spanning the gap. The CDR3 is CASSQLSGNEQFF. Written as DNA, the CDR3 is TGCGCCAGCAGCCAATTATCGGGGAATGAGCAGTTCTTC.

V gene TRBV29-1 combines with J gene TRBJ2-7; TRBD1 matches 8 bases. V dropped 4 bases and J dropped 3; count of bases not matched to a gene: 5. Germline-derived CDR1 and CDR2 are SQVTM and ANQGSEA. The CDR3 totals 13 residues. DNA for the CDR3: TGCAGCGTTGGGGACAGGCCGAACTACGAGCAGTACTTC. Encoded protein: CSVGDRPNYEQYF.

This sequence joins TRBV11-2 and TRBJ1-5; D remains ambiguous. Trimming pared 8 bases from V and 0 bases from J, leaving 17 bases between. Germline values: CDR1 SGHAT, CDR2 FQNNGV. This CDR3 spans 16 amino acids. In nucleotides, the CDR3 is TGTGCCAGCCTTGGCCTGGTGGGCTATAGCAATCAGCCCCAGCATTTT. This gives the protein CASLGLVGYSNQPQHF.

This chain links TRBV6-1 with TRBJ2-5; the D gene is possibly TRBD1 (6 bases). V was shortened by 9 bases and J by 5 bases, with 13 bases between the two germline ends. Per the germline V gene, CDR1 is MNHNS and CDR2 is SASEGT. The length of the CDR3 is 12 residues. CDR3 sequence reads: CASKGVWETQYF. In DNA form, the CDR3 reads TGTGCCAGTAAGGGGGTATGGGAGACCCAGTACTTC.

The rearrangement joins TRBV13 to TRBJ1-3; 7 positions agree with TRBD1. The CDR3 runs to 15 residues. The V segment lost 4 bases and the J segment 2 bases; nucleotides outside the gene matches: 5. In germline, CDR1 is PRHDT, CDR2 FYEKMQ (reference sequence). CDR3 residues: CASSSSDRTGNTIYF. The CDR3 DNA sequence: TGTGCCAGCAGCTCGTCGGACAGGACTGGAAACACCATATATTTT.